Detailed here is one T cell receptor beta chain. Its matching antigen is unknown. This sample is part of a study of vaccination and CD4 T cells after COVID-19. Study-wide context: Control cultures were supplied with a CEFX pool, an HIV-1 Nef pool, or no peptide at all.

Treatment denoted: roughly 10-day PBMC culture with coronavirus spike peptide pools or control peptides (ViraFEST assay). Study conclusions and caveats: Nearly all convalescent vaccine-specific clones, 304 of 307, recognized only SARS-CoV-2 spike.

CD4+ T cells that had been cultured provided DNA sequenced with the Oncomine TCR Beta short-read assay. Genomic DNA was extracted from cultured CD4+ T cells. TCRdb reprocessed the PCR reads via MiXCR and lists one record per CDR3 protein. The data contain under 3,500 distinct CDR3 sequences, approximately 80% of them seen just once; the ten biggest clones take up about 20%. The CDR3 contains 13 residues. Trimming took 0 bases from V and 8 from J, leaving 7 bases between them. This sequence originates from a human donor who had recovered from COVID-19. The gene calls are TRBV12-3 or TRBV12-4 and TRBJ1-4; D is unresolved. Sequencing used CD4+ T cells from blood, cultured in vitro. As DNA, the CDR3 is TGTGCCAGCAGTTTAGCCGCTAGGGAAAAACTGTTTTTT. Translated, it gives CASSLAAREKLFF.